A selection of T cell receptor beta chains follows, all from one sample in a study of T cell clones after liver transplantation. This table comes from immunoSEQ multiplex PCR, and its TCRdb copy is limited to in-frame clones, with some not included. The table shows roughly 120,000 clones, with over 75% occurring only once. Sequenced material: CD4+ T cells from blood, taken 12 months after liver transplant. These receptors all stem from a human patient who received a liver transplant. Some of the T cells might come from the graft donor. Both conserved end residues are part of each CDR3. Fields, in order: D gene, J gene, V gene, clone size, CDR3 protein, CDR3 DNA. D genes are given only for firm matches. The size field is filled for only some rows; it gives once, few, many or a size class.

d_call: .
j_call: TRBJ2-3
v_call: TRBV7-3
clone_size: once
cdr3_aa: CASSPGSLAGDTQYF
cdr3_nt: TGTGCCAGCAGCCCCGGGTCGTTGGCGGGAGATACGCAGTATTTT

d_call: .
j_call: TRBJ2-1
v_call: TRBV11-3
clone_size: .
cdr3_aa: CASSFRRGKYNEQFF
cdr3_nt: TGTGCCAGCAGCTTTCGCCGGGGGAAATACAATGAGCAGTTCTTC

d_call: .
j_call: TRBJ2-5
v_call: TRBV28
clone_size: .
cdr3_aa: CASSLGGAGGPVRRAEETQYF
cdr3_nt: TGTGCCAGCAGTTTAGGAGGCGCTGGGGGACCCGTACGTCGAGCGGAGGAGACCCAGTACTTC

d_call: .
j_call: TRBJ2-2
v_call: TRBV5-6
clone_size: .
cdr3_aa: CASSLVGGADTGELFF
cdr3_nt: TGTGCCAGCAGCTTGGTGGGGGGCGCGGATACCGGGGAGCTGTTTTTT

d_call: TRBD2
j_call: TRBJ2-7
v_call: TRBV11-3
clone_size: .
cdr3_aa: CASSLRRTSGRSHSSDEQYF
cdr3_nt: TGTGCCAGCAGCCTCCGTAGGACTAGCGGGAGGTCCCATTCGAGCGACGAGCAGTACTTC

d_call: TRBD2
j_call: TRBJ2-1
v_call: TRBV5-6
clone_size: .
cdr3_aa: CASSPRSAGGREQFF
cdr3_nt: TGTGCCAGCAGCCCCCGGTCTGCGGGAGGACGGGAGCAGTTCTTC

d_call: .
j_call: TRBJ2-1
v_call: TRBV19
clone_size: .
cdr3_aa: CASSTDSGLEQFF
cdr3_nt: TGTGCCAGTAGTACCGACTCTGGGCTTGAGCAGTTCTTC

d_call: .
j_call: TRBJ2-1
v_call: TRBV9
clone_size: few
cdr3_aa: CASSATSVPEQFF
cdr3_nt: TGTGCCAGCAGCGCGACTAGTGTTCCTGAGCAGTTCTTC

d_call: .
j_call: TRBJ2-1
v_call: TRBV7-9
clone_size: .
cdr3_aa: CASSWRGQDEQFF
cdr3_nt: TGTGCCAGCAGCTGGAGAGGGCAGGATGAGCAGTTCTTC

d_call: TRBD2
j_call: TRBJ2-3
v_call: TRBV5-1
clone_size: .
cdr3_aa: CASSALLAESTDTQYF
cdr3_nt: TGCGCCAGCAGCGCATTACTAGCGGAGAGCACAGATACGCAGTATTTT

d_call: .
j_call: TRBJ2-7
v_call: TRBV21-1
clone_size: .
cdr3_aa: CASSLDRGYEQYF
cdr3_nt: TGTGCCAGCAGCCTGGACAGGGGTTACGAGCAGTACTTC

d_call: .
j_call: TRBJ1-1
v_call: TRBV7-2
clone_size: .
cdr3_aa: CASSPWNSRQPNTEAFF
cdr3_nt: TGTGCCAGCAGCCCATGGAACTCCCGGCAGCCGAACACTGAAGCTTTCTTT

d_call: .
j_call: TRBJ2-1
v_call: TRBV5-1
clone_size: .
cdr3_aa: CASSLWTETEQFF
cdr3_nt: TGCGCCAGCAGCTTATGGACGGAGACTGAGCAGTTCTTC

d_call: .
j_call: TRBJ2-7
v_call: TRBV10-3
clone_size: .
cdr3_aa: CAISRGSEQYF
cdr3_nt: TGTGCCATCAGCAGAGGCTCCGAGCAGTACTTC

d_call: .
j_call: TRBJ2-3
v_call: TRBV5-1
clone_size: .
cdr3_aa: CASSFRSASTDTQYF
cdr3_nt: TGCGCCAGCAGCTTTAGGTCCGCTAGCACAGATACGCAGTATTTT

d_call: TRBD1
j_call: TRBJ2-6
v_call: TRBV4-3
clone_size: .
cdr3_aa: CASSPGGTGGFSGANVLTF
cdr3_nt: TGCGCCAGCAGCCCAGGAGGGACAGGGGGCTTTTCTGGGGCCAACGTCCTGACTTTC

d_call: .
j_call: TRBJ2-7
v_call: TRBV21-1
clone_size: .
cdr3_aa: CASSKRNYSYEQYF
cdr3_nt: TGTGCCAGCAGCAAAAGGAACTACTCTTACGAGCAGTACTTC

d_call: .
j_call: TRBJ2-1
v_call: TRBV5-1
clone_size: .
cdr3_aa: CASSHHEANEQFF
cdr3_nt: TGCGCCAGCAGCCACCACGAGGCCAATGAGCAGTTCTTC

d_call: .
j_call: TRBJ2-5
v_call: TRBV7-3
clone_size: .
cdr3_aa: CASSLTGGLQETQYF
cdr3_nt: TGTGCCAGCAGCTTAACAGGAGGGCTCCAAGAGACCCAGTACTTC

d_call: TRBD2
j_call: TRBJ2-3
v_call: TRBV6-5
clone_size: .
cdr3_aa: CASSYSFSGRAGSQYF
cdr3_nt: TGTGCCAGCAGTTACTCGTTTAGCGGGAGGGCGGGTTCGCAGTATTTT

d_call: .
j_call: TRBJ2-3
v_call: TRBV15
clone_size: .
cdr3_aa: CATSRDPPDTQYF
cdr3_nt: TGTGCCACCAGCAGAGATCCGCCGGATACGCAGTATTTT

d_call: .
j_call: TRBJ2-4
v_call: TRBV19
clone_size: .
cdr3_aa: CASSLRDAKNIQYF
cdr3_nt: TGTGCCAGTAGTCTCAGGGACGCCAAAAACATTCAGTACTTC

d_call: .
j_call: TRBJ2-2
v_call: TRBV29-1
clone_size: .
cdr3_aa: CSVEERGAGELFF
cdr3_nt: TGCAGCGTTGAGGAGAGAGGTGCCGGGGAGCTGTTTTTT

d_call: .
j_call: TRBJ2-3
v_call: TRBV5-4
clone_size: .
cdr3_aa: CASSLDRVGDTQYF
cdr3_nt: TGTGCCAGCAGCTTGGACAGGGTAGGAGATACGCAGTATTTT

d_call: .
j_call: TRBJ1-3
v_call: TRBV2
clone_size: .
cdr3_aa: CASSELGNTIYF
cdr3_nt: TGTGCCAGCAGTGAGCTTGGAAACACCATATATTTT

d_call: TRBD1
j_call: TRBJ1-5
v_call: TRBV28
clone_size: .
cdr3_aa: CASSPDRGRNQPQHF
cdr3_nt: TGTGCCAGCAGCCCTGACAGGGGGAGAAATCAGCCCCAGCATTTT

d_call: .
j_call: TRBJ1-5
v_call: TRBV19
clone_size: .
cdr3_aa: CASSPRGAALSNQPQHF
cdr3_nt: TGTGCCAGTAGCCCGCGGGGGGCAGCACTTTCCAATCAGCCCCAGCATTTT

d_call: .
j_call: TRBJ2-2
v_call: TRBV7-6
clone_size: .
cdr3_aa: CASSLEMPSWQNTGELFF
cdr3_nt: TGTGCCAGCAGCTTAGAGATGCCTAGCTGGCAGAACACCGGGGAGCTGTTTTTT

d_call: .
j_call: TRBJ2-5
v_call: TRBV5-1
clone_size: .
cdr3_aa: CASSDPGAPETQYF
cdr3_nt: TGCGCCAGCAGCGACCCCGGGGCACCAGAGACCCAGTACTTC

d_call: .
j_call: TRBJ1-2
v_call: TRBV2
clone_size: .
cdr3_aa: CASRSGQSYGYTF
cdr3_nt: TGTGCCAGCAGGTCAGGGCAGTCCTATGGCTACACCTTC

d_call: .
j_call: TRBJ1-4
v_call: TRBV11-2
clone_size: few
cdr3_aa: CASSFYDSDNEKLFF
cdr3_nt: TGTGCCAGCAGCTTTTACGACTCAGACAATGAAAAACTGTTTTTT

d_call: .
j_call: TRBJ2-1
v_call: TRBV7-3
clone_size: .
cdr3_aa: CASSLIRGSYNEQFF
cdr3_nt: TGTGCCAGCAGCTTAATCCGCGGCTCCTACAATGAGCAGTTCTTC

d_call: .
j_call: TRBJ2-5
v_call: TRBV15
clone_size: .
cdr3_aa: CATSVDQETQYF
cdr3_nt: TGTGCCACATCTGTCGACCAAGAGACCCAGTACTTC

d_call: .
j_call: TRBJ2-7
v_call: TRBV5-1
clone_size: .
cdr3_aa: CASSLQETYEQYF
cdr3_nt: TGCGCCAGCAGCTTGCAGGAGACCTACGAGCAGTACTTC

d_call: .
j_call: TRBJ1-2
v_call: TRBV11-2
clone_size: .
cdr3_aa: CASSLDRLEGSF
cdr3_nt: TGTGCCAGCAGCTTAGATCGACTTGAAGGGTCCTTC

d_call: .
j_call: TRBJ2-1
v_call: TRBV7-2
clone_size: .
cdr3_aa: CASSLGGEQFF
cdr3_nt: TGTGCCAGCAGCTTAGGCGGGGAGCAGTTCTTC